These T cell receptor beta chains were read from a single sample in a study of blood T cells in healthy people across ages. TCRdb re-derived calls from the 5' RACE reads in MiXCR, one entry per CDR3 protein. The table includes about 570,000 distinct CDR3 sequences, approximately 27% detected once. Sequenced sample: blood. These receptors originate from a woman between 70 and 85 years old in good health. Each CDR3 is given with its conserved first and last residue. The order of the fields is J gene, V gene, CDR3 length, CDR3 protein.

TRBJ2-6	TRBV6-2/TRBV6-3	18	CASSYSISGNSGANVLTF
TRBJ2-1	TRBV7-3	15	CASGATGDSYNEQFF
TRBJ2-3	TRBV3-1	14	CASSQATVEDTQYF
TRBJ1-6	TRBV4-3	17	CASSLGTASSYNSPLHF
TRBJ1-4	TRBV5-1	17	CASSLDGHLASNEKLFF
TRBJ1-5	TRBV12-3/TRBV12-4	15	CASSASGGSNQPQHF
TRBJ2-5	TRBV9	15	CASTMSGGALETQYF
TRBJ2-3	TRBV27	14	CASSGTSRADTQYF
NA	TRBV7-9	14	CASSRTVSSYEQYF
TRBJ2-4	TRBV6-5	14	CASSEGKAKNIQYF
TRBJ2-5	TRBV7-9	16	CASSPPSGGGGQTQYF
TRBJ1-1	TRBV21-1	12	CASRTGGTEAFF
NA	TRBV5-1	15	CASSLDGVSFNEQFF
TRBJ2-2	TRBV9	15	CASSGRGARTGELFF
TRBJ2-5	TRBV29-1	12	CSVLQAQETQYF
TRBJ2-1	TRBV6-2/TRBV6-3	17	CASSYSILAGGLNEQFF
TRBJ1-2	TRBV12-3/TRBV12-4	13	CASRTTGVYGYTF
TRBJ1-2	TRBV5-1	13	CASSLTQNYGYTF
TRBJ2-1	TRBV20-1	12	CSARGLADEQFF
TRBJ1-5	TRBV12-3/TRBV12-4	16	CASTVDRGRGNQPQHF
TRBJ2-2	TRBV6-1	17	CASRRPKWTSGAGELFF
TRBJ2-7	TRBV7-2	13	CAGSLGPSYEQYF
TRBJ1-2	TRBV12-3/TRBV12-4	16	CASSFFGRQGAVGYTF
TRBJ2-5	TRBV2	13	CASFRDREETQYF